The clone carrying this T cell receptor (beta chain) is medium-sized by share. Its antigen remains unidentified. About 540 ng RNA was reverse transcribed with alpha and beta constant-region primers. Alpha and beta chain libraries were made separately by chain-specific third strand synthesis with multiplexing indices. Each cDNA molecule was barcoded, and a single primer pair amplified each chain. TCRdb used MiXCR to reprocess the 5' RACE reads, holding one entry per CDR3 protein. The sample has 15,000 to 19,000 distinct CDR3 sequences; around 7.7% are singletons. This CDR3 is 16 amino acids long. Germline CDR1 and CDR2: SGHVS and FNYEAQ. After removal of 5 bases from V and 2 bases from J, the junction contained 11 bases not matched to a gene. The repertoire came from unfractionated whole blood and reflected all unsorted peripheral T cells. This entry is derived from a study of HIV-infected patients and healthy controls. Study conclusions and caveats: Significantly higher mean Gini indices appeared in HIV-infected repertoires, possibly reflecting oligoclonality. Significant mean usage differences between HIV-infected patients and controls involved eight alpha and eight beta V genes. Untreated HIV+ repertoires had roughly threefold fewer distinct CDR3s and lower Shannon diversity than healthy controls.

The chain couples TRBV7-6 to TRBJ2-5; TRBD2 matches at 7 bases. Sequenced sample: blood. The source is an adult in good health. In nucleotides, the CDR3 is TGTGCCAGCAGCGCGAGGACTAGTAGTGGGCAAGAGACCCAGTACTTC. Encoded protein: CASSARTSSGQETQYF.